This TCR beta chain emerged from a study of T cells in Graves' hyperthyroidism and ophthalmopathy. In this sample, this clonotype turned up many times. Its antigen is undetermined. Study findings and constraints: A model using 13 V-J features told ophthalmopathy apart from stable hyperthyroidism.

Authors of the study amplified TCR beta CDR3 regions from RNA transcripts. Primed by the HTBI set, a first-round RT-PCR was run on the TCR CDR3. Each CDR3 protein is one row after TCRdb ran MiXCR on the multiplex PCR reads. The sample consists of about 840,000 distinct CDR3 sequences, over 35% of them appearing once. V gave up 6 bases and J gave up 6 bases, with 9 bases separating them. This CDR3 has 12 amino acids. The germline V gene has CDR1 LNHDA and CDR2 SQIVND (reference sequence). The chain carries TRBV19 and TRBJ1-5; no reliable D call. Sample: blood. This TCR was recovered from a man aged 18 to 35 with Graves' hyperthyroidism. CDR3 nucleotides: TGTGCCAGTAGGAGGGAACTTCAGCCCCAGCATTTT. Protein: CASRRELQPQHF.